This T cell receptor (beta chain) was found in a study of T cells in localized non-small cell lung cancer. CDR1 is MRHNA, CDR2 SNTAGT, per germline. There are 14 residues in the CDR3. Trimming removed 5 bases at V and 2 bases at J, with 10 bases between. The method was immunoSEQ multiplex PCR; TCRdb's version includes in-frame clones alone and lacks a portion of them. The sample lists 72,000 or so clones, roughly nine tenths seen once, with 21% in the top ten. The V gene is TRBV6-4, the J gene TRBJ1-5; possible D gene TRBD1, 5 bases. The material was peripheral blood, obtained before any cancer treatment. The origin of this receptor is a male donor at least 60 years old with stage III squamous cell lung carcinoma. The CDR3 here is CASSPLGGNQPQHF. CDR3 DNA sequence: TGTGCCAGCAGTCCCTTGGGGGGCAATCAGCCCCAGCATTTT.